Below are 31 T cell receptor beta chains sequenced from a single sample in a study of early T cells in non-severe SARS-CoV-2 infection. TCRdb re-called the 5' RACE reads through MiXCR, storing one row per CDR3 protein. The sample holds 61,000 or so distinct CDR3 sequences, about 12% seen once. Source: whole blood, taken at baseline. These receptors were obtained from an adult who was a healthcare worker with PCR-confirmed SARS-CoV-2 infection or an uninfected control (not recorded which). The donor label of this sample is uncertain.

This clonotype has a count of ten or more. The chain couples TRBV7-6 to TRBJ1-3; D not resolved. CDR3 length: 16 residues. CDR1 and CDR2 from the germline V gene are SGHVS and FNYEAQ. V lost 1 base and J lost 3, with 13 bases in between. CDR3 nucleotide sequence: TGTGCCAGCAGCTTAGTAGGGAGCGGTTTTGGAAACACCATATATTTT. Translating gives CASSLVGSGFGNTIYF.

This clonotype appeared many times. The chain couples TRBV29-1 to TRBJ1-2, with D tentatively TRBD1 (5 bases). The V and J ends lost 7 bases and 7 bases respectively, with 16 bases between them. This CDR3 contains 12 residues. Germline loops: CDR1 SQVTM, CDR2 ANQGSEA. The CDR3 DNA reads TGCAGCGATGGCAGGGAGGGTGCTGGCTACACCTTC. It codes for CSDGREGAGYTF.

The chain uses TRBV18 and TRBJ1-6; D might be TRBD1 (5 bases). V was clipped by 3 bases and J by 8 bases, with 14 bases between them. The CDR3 is 15 amino acids. Germline V gene data show CDR1 as KGHSH and CDR2 as LQKENI. For the CDR3, the DNA is TGTGCCAGCTCACCCTTAGATCCGGGGGATTCACCCCTCCACTTT. Translating gives CASSPLDPGDSPLHF.

CDR3 residues: CASSRGGTQETQYF. The DNA of the CDR3 is TGTGCCAGCAGTCGCGGGGGGACCCAAGAGACCCAGTACTTC. The V and J genes are TRBV12-3 or TRBV12-4 and TRBJ2-5, with TRBD2 matching over 8 bases. CDR3 length: 14 residues. J was trimmed by 1 base and V by 5 bases; bases with no gene match: 3.

The chain has TRBV5-6 and TRBJ2-7; D is uncertain. Germline CDR1 SGHDT, CDR2 YYEEEE. Trimming left V 2 bases short and J 4 bases short, with 10 bases between. The CDR3 has 13 amino acids. CDR3 sequence (DNA): TGTGCCAGCAGCTTAGGTGGCTTATACGAGCAGTACGTC. Translated, it gives CASSLGGLYEQYV.

This clonotype was detected a few times. The chain joins TRBV20-1 to TRBJ2-3; 14 positions match TRBD2. The junction had 6 bases not matched to a gene; V was cut back by 5 bases and J by 2 bases. The CDR3 runs to 16 residues. In germline, CDR1 is DFQATT, CDR2 SNEGSKA (reference sequence). The CDR3 DNA is TGCAGTGCTGGCGGGGGACTAGCGGGGGCCACAGATACGCAGTATTTT. Translation: CSAGGGLAGATDTQYF.

At least ten counts were recorded for this clonotype. The chain carries TRBV5-1 and TRBJ2-7; maybe TRBD2 (5 bases). This CDR3 spans 13 amino acids. Per germline, CDR1 SGHRS and CDR2 YFSETQ. Trimming took off 5 bases at V and 3 bases at J, with 12 bases between the two ends. This CDR3 reads CASSSDGNYEQYV. The CDR3 DNA reads as TGCGCCAGCAGTAGCGACGGAAACTACGAGCAGTACGTC.

CDR3 coding DNA: TGTGCCAGCAGCCCACTCCTCTTAGCGGGGAACACCGGGGAGCTGTTTTTT. Amino acids: CASSPLLLAGNTGELFF. The chain couples TRBV11-2 to TRBJ2-2; 7 nucleotides agree with TRBD2. Per germline, CDR1 SGHAT and CDR2 FQNNGV. The CDR3 loop spans 17 amino acids. Trimming cost V 5 bases and J 1 base; bases outside gene matches: 10.

This clonotype showed up just a few times. The V gene is TRBV7-2, the J gene TRBJ1-3, with no clear D. Trimming removed 2 bases from V and 4 bases from J, with 3 bases in between. The CDR3 extends over 12 amino acids. Germline V gene sequence: CDR1 SGHTA, CDR2 FQGNSA. The CDR3 region has the DNA TGTGCCAGCAGCTTACAGGGAAACACCATATATTTT. Amino acids: CASSLQGNTIYF.

This clonotype was picked up a small number of times. V and J are TRBV20-1 and TRBJ1-6; D is ambiguous. Per the germline V gene, CDR1 is DFQATT and CDR2 is SNEGSKA (reference sequence). Trimming removed 1 base at V and 9 bases at J, with 10 bases between. The CDR3 is 13 residues long. The CDR3: CSARGGSSSPLHF. The CDR3 coding sequence is TGCAGTGCTAGAGGAGGCAGCAGTTCACCCCTCCACTTT.

This clonotype appeared a few times. CDR3 sequence reads: CASSLTDYTGELFF. CDR3 sequence (DNA): TGCGCCAGCAGCTTGACGGACTACACCGGGGAGCTGTTTTTT. The chain employs TRBV5-1 and TRBJ2-2; a weak D match, TRBD2 (5 bases). The CDR3 runs 14 residues. V was cut by 1 base and J by 3 bases, with 7 bases left in between. CDR1 and CDR2 (germline): SGHRS, YFSETQ.

The rearrangement joins TRBV3-1 to TRBJ2-5; D is tentatively TRBD1 or TRBD2 (5 bases each). This CDR3 contains 15 residues. V lost 4 bases to trimming and J lost 7 bases, with 19 bases between them. Germline V gene sequence: CDR1 LGHDT, CDR2 YNNKEL (reference sequence). The CDR3 sequence: CASSPQPTVRGTQYF. The CDR3 DNA follows: TGTGCCAGCAGCCCTCAACCGACAGTCCGGGGGACCCAGTACTTC.

This clonotype has ten or more counts. The chain recombines TRBV5-1 with TRBJ1-1, with TRBD1 matching over 7 bases. V gave up 3 bases and J gave up 3 bases; unmatched junction bases: 5. Per germline, CDR1 SGHRS and CDR2 YFSETQ. The CDR3 totals 14 residues. CDR3 in amino acids: CASSSGQTDTEAFF. Written as DNA, the CDR3 is TGCGCCAGCAGCTCGGGACAGACGGACACTGAAGCTTTCTTT. The entire variable domain, with the rest obtained from reference TRBV5-1 and TRBJ1-1, is as follows: KAGVTQTPRYLIKTRGQQVTLSCSPISGHRSVSWYQQTPGQGLQFLFEYFSETQRNKGNFPGRFSGRQFSNSRSEMNVSTLELGDSALYLCASSSGQTDTEAFFGQGTRLTVV.

This clonotype was detected only a few times. The rearrangement joins TRBV6-1 to TRBJ2-2; D unresolved. The CDR3 totals 13 residues. V lost 4 bases and J 3 bases, leaving 6 bases between the germline ends. Germline V gene sequence: CDR1 MNHNS, CDR2 SASEGT. This CDR3 reads CASSGAYTGELFF. The CDR3 DNA reads as TGTGCCAGCAGTGGGGCCTACACCGGGGAGCTGTTTTTT.

This clonotype has a handful of counts. The gene calls are TRBV6-1 and TRBJ1-4, with 8 bases aligning to TRBD1. The junction had 8 bases not matched to a gene; V was cut back by 1 base and J by 7 bases. Germline CDR1 reads MNHNS; CDR2 reads SASEGT. This CDR3 is built from 16 residues. The CDR3 DNA reads as TGTGCCAGCAGTGAAGTGCTAACAGGGGGTGGTGAAAAACTGTTTTTT. It translates to CASSEVLTGGGEKLFF.

The genes are TRBV10-2 and TRBJ2-1, with 14 nucleotides matching TRBD2. Germline CDR1 reads WSHSY; CDR2 reads SAAADI. The CDR3 extends over 18 amino acids. V was pared by 6 bases and J by 0 bases, with 7 bases of the junction left unmatched. This CDR3 is CASRETSGGGSSYNEQFF. In DNA, the CDR3 is TGCGCCAGCAGGGAGACTAGCGGGGGGGGTAGCTCCTACAATGAGCAGTTCTTC.

This clonotype was seen a handful of times. The V and J genes are TRBV30 and TRBJ2-3, with 14 positions matching TRBD2. V dropped 4 bases and J dropped 9; count of bases not matched to a gene: 9. The CDR3 loop spans 15 amino acids. Germline lookup yields CDR1 GTSNPN and CDR2 SVGIG (reference sequence). The CDR3 nucleotides are TGTGCCTGGAAAGGGACTAGCGGGGGTGCGAGGACGCAGTATTTT. This translates into CAWKGTSGGARTQYF.

This clonotype was recorded a few times. The gene calls are TRBV25-1 and TRBJ2-5, with D possibly being TRBD1 (6 bases). Germline-derived CDR1 and CDR2 are MGHDK and SYGVNS. The CDR3 length is 14 residues. V dropped 2 bases and J dropped 4 bases, with 11 bases sitting between them. CDR3 protein: CASSENRVSETQYF. The CDR3 nucleotides are TGTGCCAGCAGTGAAAACAGGGTTTCAGAGACCCAGTACTTC.

The genes are TRBV30 and TRBJ1-4; TRBD1 might be the D (6 bases). Per germline, CDR1 GTSNPN and CDR2 SVGIG (reference sequence). Deletions cut 7 bases from V and 8 bases from J, with 14 bases between. CDR3 length: 12 amino acids. Written as DNA, the CDR3 is TGTGCCTCAACAGGGTGGCGGGAAAAACTGTTTTTT. Protein product: CASTGWREKLFF. Combining the CDR3 with reference TRBV30 and TRBJ1-4 gives the whole variable domain SQTIHQWPATLVQPVGSPLSLECTVEGTSNPNLYWYRQAAGRGLQLLFYSVGIGQISSEVPQNLSASRPQDRQFILSSKKLLLSDSGFYLCASTGWREKLFFGSGTQLSVL.

The chain combines TRBV20-1 with TRBJ1-1; D is unclear. V was pared by 0 bases and J by 0 bases, with 11 bases between. The CDR3 runs 15 residues. CDR1 is DFQATT, CDR2 SNEGSKA, per germline (reference sequence). The CDR3 spells CSARERADMNTEAFF. CDR3 nucleotides: TGCAGTGCTAGAGAGAGGGCCGACATGAACACTGAAGCTTTCTTT.

This clonotype was found a few times. This CDR3 is CASSPTGRSYNEQFF. CDR3 DNA: TGTGCCAGCAGTCCTACAGGGAGGTCCTACAATGAGCAGTTCTTC. The chain combines TRBV2 with TRBJ2-1; D is tentatively TRBD1 or TRBD2 (6 bases each). Deletions cut 5 bases from V and 1 base from J, with 12 bases between. This CDR3 has 15 residues. Germline assignment: CDR1 SNHLY and CDR2 FYNNEI.

There are a few counts of this clonotype. The CDR3 spells CASSHDGQGSNEQFF. The CDR3 bases are TGTGCCAGCAGTCACGACGGACAGGGAAGCAATGAGCAGTTCTTC. The chain couples TRBV2 to TRBJ2-1; 8 bases are shared with TRBD1. V lost 5 bases, J lost 6 bases, and 9 bases stayed unmatched. The CDR3 contains 15 residues. Germline values: CDR1 SNHLY, CDR2 FYNNEI.

This chain links TRBV29-1 with TRBJ2-2; 11 bases align to TRBD1. This CDR3 has 14 amino acids. Trimming cost V 7 bases and J 3 bases; bases outside gene matches: 4. CDR1 is SQVTM and CDR2 is ANQGSEA in the germline V gene. This chain's CDR3 is CSARDRGDTGELFF. The CDR3 DNA sequence: TGCAGCGCCCGGGACAGGGGGGACACCGGGGAGCTGTTTTTT.

The gene calls are TRBV29-1 and TRBJ1-1; tentative D call: TRBD1 (5 bases). Germline V gene sequence: CDR1 SQVTM, CDR2 ANQGSEA. Trimming cost V 4 bases and J 4 bases, with 13 bases left between them. The CDR3 covers 13 residues. The CDR3 DNA sequence: TGCAGCGTTGGAAGTACAGGAATCACTGAAGCTTTCTTT. Protein: CSVGSTGITEAFF.

In its sample, this clonotype was seen many times. The rearrangement links TRBV11-1 to TRBJ2-6; 7 bases line up with TRBD1. The length of the CDR3 is 18 residues. V shed 4 bases, J shed 1 base, and the junction held 10 bases outside the gene matches. CDR1 is SGHAT, CDR2 FQDESV, per germline (reference sequence). CDR3 sequence reads: CASSYDRAGGSGANVLTF. The CDR3 nucleotides read TGTGCCAGCAGCTATGACAGGGCGGGTGGTTCTGGGGCCAACGTCCTGACTTTC.

This CDR3 reads CASSSSGLSTEAFF. The CDR3 DNA sequence: TGTGCCAGCAGCTCATCAGGGCTGTCCACTGAAGCTTTCTTT. The chain recombines TRBV7-9 with TRBJ1-1; the D gene is possibly TRBD1 (5 bases). In germline, CDR1 is SEHNR, CDR2 FQNEAQ (reference sequence). This CDR3 spans 14 amino acids. The V end was cut by 4 bases, the J end by 4 bases, with 13 bases between.

In its sample, this clonotype was seen a few times. The junction differs from germline at one of its ends, possibly a read error. The genes are TRBV7-8 and TRBJ2-2, with D maybe TRBD2 (5 bases). Germline loops: CDR1 SGHVS, CDR2 FQNEAQ. There are 15 residues in the CDR3. CDR3 sequence: CASSSSPANTGELFF. The CDR3 region has the DNA TGTGCCAGCAGCTCTTCCCCTGCAAACACCGGGGAACTGTTTTTT.

This clonotype was observed a few times. The chain employs TRBV6-1 and TRBJ2-7; 8 bases agree with TRBD2. Unmatched junction bases numbered 10, after V lost 6 bases and J lost 3 bases. This CDR3 has 15 residues. Looked up from germline, CDR1 is MNHNS and CDR2 is SASEGT. CDR3 DNA sequence: TGTGCCAGCAGCCCACCGGGGGGGCGAAGCTACGAGCAGTACGTC. This sequence encodes CASSPPGGRSYEQYV.

This clonotype showed up many times. The chain is built from TRBV24-1 and TRBJ1-2; unclear D gene. Germline V gene data show CDR1 as KGHDR and CDR2 as SFDVKD. CDR3 length: 11 amino acids. V was shortened by 9 bases and J by 3 bases, with 7 bases between the two germline ends. CDR3 amino acids: CATAGDYGYTF. CDR3 nucleotides: TGTGCCACCGCCGGGGACTATGGCTACACCTTC.

The chain couples TRBV18 to TRBJ1-1; TRBD1 matches 9 bases. The CDR3 covers 15 residues. Germline V lookup: CDR1 KGHSH, CDR2 LQKENI. V dropped 0 bases and J dropped 4; count of bases not matched to a gene: 3. CDR3 sequence: CASSPPGQGSTEAFF. In nucleotides, the CDR3 is TGTGCCAGCTCACCACCCGGACAGGGGAGCACTGAAGCTTTCTTT.

By share, this clonotype ranks as medium-sized. This chain links TRBV11-2 with TRBJ2-5; no clear D. Trimming pared 3 bases from V and 4 bases from J, leaving 3 bases between. This CDR3 comprises 11 residues. Looked up from germline, CDR1 is SGHAT and CDR2 is FQNNGV. CDR3 nucleotides: TGTGCCAGCAGCTTGTCAGAGACCCAGTACTTC. It translates to CASSLSETQYF.